Reported below is one T cell receptor (beta chain). CDR1 is SGHRS, CDR2 YFSETQ, per germline. The CDR3 length is 13 residues. V was pared by 3 bases and J by 4 bases, with 10 bases between. The table came from immunoSEQ multiplex PCR; TCRdb's copy has only in-frame clones and leaves some out. The sample records about 82,000 clones, approximately 89% being singletons. The data were taken from a study of control samples from healthy donors and cancer patients. V and J are TRBV5-1 and TRBJ2-5; D might be TRBD2 (6 bases). The specimen sequenced was blood. The sequence came from a man aged 50 to 60 in good health. The CDR3 DNA sequence: TGCGCCAGCAGCTCGCGGGGAAGAGAGACCCAGTACTTC. Its translation: CASSSRGRETQYF. The full variable domain, with the rest looked up from reference TRBV5-1 and TRBJ2-5, is KAGVTQTPRYLIKTRGQQVTLSCSPISGHRSVSWYQQTPGQGLQFLFEYFSETQRNKGNFPGRFSGRQFSNSRSEMNVSTLELGDSALYLCASSSRGRETQYFGPGTRLLVL.